Following are 14 T cell receptor beta chains from one sample sequenced in a study of cytomegalovirus exposure and HLA in healthy donors (dated by TCRdb to 2016 to 2017). Libraries were constructed by the immunoSEQ multiplex PCR assay. The multiplex PCR relied on a mix of 60 forward primers for TCR Vbeta segments and 13 reverse primers for TCR Jbeta segments. This immuneACCESS table, as held by TCRdb, lists in-frame sequences with V and J called but not all clones. Of the missing ones, under half trace to an unresolved V gene in checked studies; the others have no known cause. The sample data list about 140,000 clones, and roughly 76% of these were observed just once. Over 1% of the sample goes to the ten largest clones. Sequences were obtained from PBMCs. The receptors come from a female donor in good health and CMV-seronegative.

V is TRBV5-6 and J is TRBJ2-7; perhaps TRBD1 as D (5 bases). From germline, CDR1 is SGHDT and CDR2 YYEEEE. V lost 0 bases and J 5 bases, leaving 12 bases between the germline ends. The CDR3 has 14 residues. The CDR3 nucleotides are TGTGCCAGCAGCTTGGGGGTACAGGCGAACGAGCAGTACTTC. As protein: CASSLGVQANEQYF.

This clone came up once. This sequence joins TRBV15 and TRBJ2-5; maybe TRBD1 (6 bases). V was clipped by 2 bases and J by 7 bases, with 20 bases between them. The CDR3 loop spans 16 amino acids. The germline gives CDR1 LNHNV, CDR2 YYDKDF (reference sequence). CDR3 bases: TGTGCCACCAGCAGACGGGCAGGGGCCGCCTTGGGGACCCAGTACTTC. Amino acids: CATSRRAGAALGTQYF. Together with reference TRBV15 and TRBJ2-5, the CDR3 gives the full variable domain: DAMVIQNPRYQVTQFGKPVTLSCSQTLNHNVMYWYQQKSSQAPKLLFHYYDKDFNNEADTPDNFQSRRPNTSFCFLDIRSPGLGDTAMYLCATSRRAGAALGTQYFGPGTRLLVL.

This clone was found a few times. The gene calls are TRBV19 and TRBJ1-5; TRBD1 agrees at 8 bases. This CDR3 region has 18 residues. Germline values: CDR1 LNHDA, CDR2 SQIVND (reference sequence). V gave up 5 bases and J gave up 0 bases; unmatched junction bases: 12. The CDR3: CASSFPTDRAYSNQPQHF. For the CDR3, the DNA is TGTGCCAGTAGTTTCCCCACGGACAGGGCTTATAGCAATCAGCCCCAGCATTTT.

The chain is built from TRBV5-1 and TRBJ1-2; a weak D match, TRBD1 (5 bases). Trimming left V 0 bases short and J 3 bases short, with 12 bases between. The CDR3 is made up of 15 amino acids. Germline CDR1 reads SGHRS; CDR2 reads YFSETQ. CDR3 nucleotide sequence: TGCGCCAGCAGCTTGGATGCGGGGCCTGACTATGGCTACACCTTC. Amino acids: CASSLDAGPDYGYTF. Combining the CDR3 with reference TRBV5-1 and TRBJ1-2 gives the whole variable domain KAGVTQTPRYLIKTRGQQVTLSCSPISGHRSVSWYQQTPGQGLQFLFEYFSETQRNKGNFPGRFSGRQFSNSRSEMNVSTLELGDSALYLCASSLDAGPDYGYTFGSGTRLTVV.

V gene TRBV28 combines with J gene TRBJ2-1, with D possibly TRBD1 on 6 matching bases. V was cut by 3 bases and J by 8 bases, with 14 bases left in between. The CDR3 contains 14 residues. CDR1 is MDHEN and CDR2 is SYDVKM in the germline V gene. Here the CDR3 reads CASSLQGLEDEQFF. The CDR3 DNA sequence: TGTGCCAGCAGTTTGCAGGGGTTGGAGGATGAGCAGTTCTTC.

In its sample, this clone was seen once. CDR3: CASSSTSFSEGAEKFF. As DNA, the CDR3 is TGTGCCAGCAGTTCCACCTCCTTCTCTGAGGGGGCCGAGAAGTTCTTC. J is TRBJ2-1 and V is TRBV28, with 7 positions matching TRBD1. The CDR3 contains 16 residues. CDR1 and CDR2 (germline): MDHEN, SYDVKM. J gave up 14 bases and V 4 bases, and 20 bases lay outside the gene matches.

This sequence joins TRBV7-9 and TRBJ2-1; D may be TRBD1 (5 bases). CDR3 length equals 12 residues. CDR1 is SEHNR and CDR2 is FQNEAQ in the germline V gene (reference sequence). Deletions cut 11 bases from V and 1 base from J, with 9 bases between. CDR3 DNA: TGTGCCGGACAAGGGTCCTACAATGAGCAGTTCTTC. The encoded protein is CAGQGSYNEQFF.

A single count supports this clone. CDR3 coding DNA: TGCGCCAGCAGCCCCTGGGACAGGGGGCGCGGCGAGCAGTACTTC. It codes for CASSPWDRGRGEQYF. This chain joins TRBV10-1 and TRBJ2-5; 12 nucleotides agree with TRBD1. The J call is uncertain, as TRBJ2-7 better fits the DNA end. Germline V gene data show CDR1 as WNHNN and CDR2 as SYGVQD (reference sequence). This CDR3 has 15 residues.

This chain uses TRBV7-9 with TRBJ1-5; 8 nucleotides line up with TRBD1. The V gene end was trimmed by 1 base and the J gene end by 6 bases; junction bases not matched to a gene: 8. This CDR3 region has 16 residues. Germline CDR1 reads SEHNR; CDR2 reads FQNEAQ (reference sequence). The CDR3 sequence is CASSLGQGMSGQPQHF. CDR3 nucleotides: TGTGCCAGCAGCTTAGGACAGGGGATGTCGGGTCAGCCCCAGCATTTT.

The V call is TRBV30, the J call TRBJ1-2; D remains ambiguous. CDR3 size: 15 residues. CDR1 and CDR2 from the germline V gene are GTSNPN and SVGIG (reference sequence). V was shortened by 0 bases and J by 0 bases, with 11 bases between the two germline ends. CDR3 bases: TGTGCCTGGAGTGTGAGGGCGGTAGCTAACTATGGCTACACCTTC. Its protein is CAWSVRAVANYGYTF.

V gene TRBV28 combines with J gene TRBJ2-7, with D possibly TRBD1 on 6 matching bases. This CDR3 is 14 amino acids long. The V end lost 7 bases, the J end lost 1 base, and 14 bases lay between the germline ends. Germline values: CDR1 MDHEN, CDR2 SYDVKM. The CDR3 protein is CASNFRDTSYEQYF. CDR3 DNA: TGTGCCAGCAACTTCCGGGACACTTCCTACGAGCAGTACTTC.

This chain uses TRBV13 with TRBJ1-1; 7 bases fit TRBD1. The V gene's germline CDR1 is PRHDT and CDR2 FYEKMQ (reference sequence). The junction had 8 bases not matched to a gene; V was cut back by 7 bases and J by 3 bases. The CDR3 covers 14 residues. The CDR3 reads CASTILRGDTEAFF. For the CDR3, the DNA is TGTGCCAGCACCATACTCAGGGGGGACACTGAAGCTTTCTTT.

This rearrangement joins TRBV28 to TRBJ2-1; weak D call: TRBD2 (5 bases). This CDR3 spans 15 amino acids. Looked up from germline, CDR1 is MDHEN and CDR2 is SYDVKM. V was shortened by 1 base and J by 0 bases, with 7 bases between the two germline ends. The chain's CDR3 is CASSLLGSSYNEQFF. Written as DNA, the CDR3 is TGTGCCAGCAGTTTATTAGGGAGCTCCTACAATGAGCAGTTCTTC.

V usage is TRBV25-1 and J usage is TRBJ2-4; 7 bases map to TRBD1. The V and J ends lost 9 bases and 1 base, in that order; junction bases with no gene match: 3. The CDR3 is 13 amino acids. The germline gives CDR1 MGHDK, CDR2 SYGVNS. CDR3 sequence reads: CASSQGAKNIQYF. The CDR3 DNA reads as TGTGCCAGTTCACAGGGGGCCAAAAACATTCAGTACTTC.